This record looks at one TCR beta chain sequence and its context. The read comes to an end 3 residues before the CDR3 does, leaving the germline J gene to fill in the end. These data come from a study of T cells in women clearing cervical HPV infection. Study as a whole: Cases were women with histologically confirmed HPV16-related CIN3 or worse, including a couple of invasive cancers. Only a few women had HLA typing results available.

CDR1 MNHNS and CDR2 SASEGT come from the germline V gene. This CDR3 region has 15 residues. Trimming took 2 bases from V and 7 from J; bases not matched to a gene: 8. Assay: immunoSEQ multiplex PCR; the TCRdb copy retains only in-frame clones and omits some. The repertoire shows some 40,000 clones; the top ten hold approximately 1.3%. All donors had a single incident cervical HPV16 infection, not prevalent. This chain uses TRBV6-1 with TRBJ2-1; 7 nucleotides match TRBD1. This TCR was sampled from a woman aged 18-70 years with a cervical HPV16 infection that either progressed to CIN3+ or cleared (not recorded which). Material for sequencing was blood buffy coat. The part of the CDR3 DNA that was read is TGTGCCAGCAGTGAAATAGGGGGCGAGGGAAATGAG. This translates into CASSEIGGEGNE. In full, the CDR3 is CASSEIGGEGNEQFF.